The 32 T cell receptor beta chains presented below share a single source sample, sequenced in a study of T cell changes during pregnancy in multiple sclerosis. Method: immunoSEQ multiplex PCR; TCRdb's copy keeps in-frame clones and lacks some. The sample has 60,000 to 70,000 clones; 91% are singletons. Sample: peripheral blood, taken in the third trimester of pregnancy. These receptors were taken from a female donor in good health, enrolled as a control in a pregnancy study.

The rearrangement joins TRBV6-1 to TRBJ2-2; tentatively, D is TRBD1 (6 bases). The CDR3 contains 15 residues. The germline gives CDR1 MNHNS, CDR2 SASEGT. Trimming pared 6 bases from V and 4 bases from J, leaving 15 bases between. The DNA for the CDR3 is TGTGCCAGCAGCAAAGGGGGTGACCCCACCGGGGAGCTGTTTTTT. It is translated as CASSKGGDPTGELFF.

The V gene is TRBV6-1, the J gene TRBJ2-1; 7 bases are a match to TRBD1. Germline V gene data show CDR1 as MNHNS and CDR2 as SASEGT. The CDR3 is made up of 15 amino acids. Losses at the gene ends were 10 bases for V and 9 bases for J; bases not matched to a gene: 18. CDR3 sequence (DNA): TGTGCCACAGGCCGGTTTCCAGGGGGTTTAGGTGAGCAGTTCTTC. This sequence encodes CATGRFPGGLGEQFF.

CDR3 DNA sequence: TGTGTATTACCAGGGGCGCATGGCTACACCTTC. It is translated as CVLPGAHGYTF. The chain has TRBV28 and TRBJ1-2; D may be TRBD1 (6 bases). CDR1 and CDR2 from the germline V gene are MDHEN and SYDVKM. CDR3 length: 11 amino acids.

This chain links TRBV7-6 with TRBJ1-5, with D tentatively TRBD1 (5 bases). The CDR3 loop spans 13 amino acids. CDR1 is SGHVS and CDR2 is FNYEAQ in the germline V gene. Trimming cost V 5 bases and J 4 bases, with 9 bases left between them. CDR3 nucleotides: TGTGCCAGCAGCGCCGGGGGTAATCAGCCCCAGCATTTT. Protein product: CASSAGGNQPQHF.

The CDR3 region is CSVKPNVPGTEAFF. The DNA for the CDR3 is TGCAGCGTTAAACCTAATGTCCCCGGGACTGAAGCTTTCTTT. The J gene is TRBJ1-1, the V gene TRBV29-1; no clear D. The V gene lost 5 bases and the J gene lost 5 bases, with 18 bases spanning the gap. The CDR3 extends over 14 amino acids. The germline CDR1 and CDR2 sequences are SQVTM and ANQGSEA.

The V gene is TRBV6-5, the J gene TRBJ2-1; D is undetermined. Germline loops: CDR1 MNHEY, CDR2 SVGAGI. V lost 4 bases and J lost 10, with 14 bases in between. This CDR3 comprises 13 residues. CDR3 region: CASSSHATIEQFF. The CDR3 nucleotides read TGTGCCAGCAGTTCCCACGCAACTATAGAGCAGTTCTTC.

V gene TRBV28 combines with J gene TRBJ1-2, with 8 nucleotides matching TRBD1. Germline values: CDR1 MDHEN, CDR2 SYDVKM. This CDR3 spans 14 amino acids. The junction had 9 bases not matched to a gene; V was cut back by 8 bases and J by 4 bases. The CDR3 sequence: CASRQGARPYGYTF. CDR3 DNA sequence: TGTGCCAGCCGTCAGGGGGCGCGTCCCTATGGCTACACCTTC.

The chain links TRBV5-1 to TRBJ1-4; a weak D match, TRBD1 (6 bases). CDR3 size: 14 residues. The germline gives CDR1 SGHRS, CDR2 YFSETQ. The V gene lost 4 bases and the J gene lost 4 bases, with 11 bases spanning the gap. In nucleotides, the CDR3 is TGCGCCAGCAGCACCGGACAGAATAATGAAAAACTGTTTTTT. This sequence encodes CASSTGQNNEKLFF. The full variable domain, with the rest looked up from reference TRBV5-1 and TRBJ1-4, is KAGVTQTPRYLIKTRGQQVTLSCSPISGHRSVSWYQQTPGQGLQFLFEYFSETQRNKGNFPGRFSGRQFSNSRSEMNVSTLELGDSALYLCASSTGQNNEKLFFGSGTQLSVL.

The sample holds one count of this clone. The genes are TRBV27 and TRBJ2-7; possible D gene TRBD1, 6 bases. Trimming removed 5 bases at V and 4 bases at J, with 18 bases between. Germline CDR1 MNHEY, CDR2 SMNVEV (reference sequence). The CDR3 is 15 amino acids. CDR3 amino acids: CASSSSTGSVYEQYF. Written as DNA, the CDR3 is TGTGCCAGCAGTAGTAGTACAGGGTCGGTGTACGAGCAGTACTTC.

The chain is built from TRBV19 and TRBJ2-1; TRBD2 might be the D (5 bases). The germline V gene encodes CDR1 LNHDA and CDR2 SQIVND (reference sequence). V lost 5 bases, J lost 5 bases, and 22 bases lay in between. This CDR3 contains 17 residues. The CDR3 here is CASSAALFGVLDNEQFF. In DNA, the CDR3 is TGTGCCAGTAGTGCAGCCCTTTTCGGGGTACTGGACAATGAGCAGTTCTTC.

The rearrangement links TRBV19 to TRBJ1-5; a possible D gene is TRBD1 (5 bases). CDR1 is LNHDA, CDR2 SQIVND, per germline (reference sequence). The CDR3 is made up of 15 amino acids. Trimming took off 5 bases at V and 7 bases at J, with 18 bases between the two ends. The CDR3 loop is CASSLLAGEVQPQHF. DNA for the CDR3: TGTGCCAGTAGTTTGTTAGCGGGGGAGGTCCAGCCCCAGCATTTT.

The chain joins TRBV19 to TRBJ2-1; 8 nucleotides align to TRBD1. Germline-derived CDR1 and CDR2 are LNHDA and SQIVND (reference sequence). The V segment lost 4 bases and the J segment 8 bases; nucleotides outside the gene matches: 7. This CDR3 spans 14 amino acids. This chain's CDR3 is CASSTGQGNYEQFF. In nucleotides, the CDR3 is TGTGCCAGTAGTACCGGACAGGGAAACTATGAGCAGTTCTTC. The full variable domain, its missing parts supplied by reference TRBV19 and TRBJ2-1, is DGGITQSPKYLFRKEGQNVTLSCEQNLNHDAMYWYRQDPGQGLRLIYYSQIVNDFQKGDIAEGYSVSREKKESFPLTVTSAQKNPTAFYLCASSTGQGNYEQFFGPGTRLTVL.

This clone is deemed medium-sized. The chain combines TRBV19 with TRBJ1-2, with TRBD1 matching over 9 bases. J lost 9 bases, V lost 0 bases, and 5 bases had no gene match. Germline V lookup: CDR1 LNHDA, CDR2 SQIVND (reference sequence). The CDR3 totals 14 residues. The CDR3 spells CASSIDGTGYRYTF. The CDR3 DNA is TGTGCCAGTAGTATAGATGGGACAGGGTATCGCTACACCTTC.

This chain links TRBV6-6 with TRBJ2-3, with D hard to call. Per germline, CDR1 MNHNY and CDR2 SVGAGI (reference sequence). Trimming pared 0 bases from V and 2 bases from J, leaving 12 bases between. The CDR3 contains 16 residues. CDR3 nucleotide sequence: TGTGCCAGCAGTTACTCACCAGGCCCTCCCACAGATACGCAGTATTTT. Amino acid sequence: CASSYSPGPPTDTQYF.

This chain uses TRBV18 with TRBJ1-2; a weak D match, TRBD1 (5 bases). Germline-derived CDR1 and CDR2 are KGHSH and LQKENI. V dropped 1 base and J dropped 4 bases, with 10 bases sitting between them. The CDR3 extends over 14 amino acids. The CDR3 DNA follows: TGTGCCAGCTCACCACGCAGGGAGGGCTATGGCTACACCTTC. It is translated as CASSPRREGYGYTF.

This clone was found once. The rearrangement uses TRBV28 and TRBJ1-5, with 7 bases lining up with TRBD1. CDR1 and CDR2 (germline): MDHEN, SYDVKM. J lost 3 bases, V lost 5 bases, and 4 bases had no gene match. The CDR3 consists of 14 residues. The CDR3 DNA reads as TGTGCCAGCAGTCAGACAGGGTCCAATCAGCCCCAGCATTTT. As protein: CASSQTGSNQPQHF.

This clone has a handful of counts. The chain couples TRBV6-4 to TRBJ2-3; 7 nucleotides align to TRBD2. Germline V gives CDR1 MRHNA, CDR2 SNTAGT. The trim removed 0 bases at V and 8 bases at J, leaving 8 bases unmatched. The CDR3 extends over 15 amino acids. Here the CDR3 reads CASSDSSGEGRTQYF. CDR3 coding DNA: TGTGCCAGCAGTGACTCGAGCGGGGAGGGTCGTACGCAGTATTTT.

The rearrangement uses TRBV5-1 and TRBJ1-1; D not certain. The germline V and J ends were trimmed by 3 bases and 0 bases, with 9 bases remaining between them. The CDR3 spans 14 residues. Germline lookup yields CDR1 SGHRS and CDR2 YFSETQ. CDR3 coding DNA: TGCGCCAGCAGCTCGACACTGGTGAACACTGAAGCTTTCTTT. It is translated as CASSSTLVNTEAFF.

V and J are TRBV7-9 and TRBJ2-5; TRBD2 is a possible D gene (5 bases). Per the germline V gene, CDR1 is SEHNR and CDR2 is FQNEAQ (reference sequence). The CDR3 runs 14 residues. Trimming cost V 6 bases and J 5 bases, with 16 bases left between them. The CDR3 spells CASRSLGVDETQYF. In DNA form, the CDR3 reads TGTGCCAGCAGGTCACTAGGAGTCGACGAGACCCAGTACTTC.

The genes are TRBV5-6 and TRBJ2-3, with 7 positions matching TRBD1. The CDR3 is 16 residues long. The J segment lost 2 bases and the V segment lost 2 bases, leaving 8 bases of the junction unmatched. CDR1 is SGHDT, CDR2 YYEEEE, per germline. The CDR3 region is CASSFYRGRITDTQYF. CDR3 nucleotide sequence: TGTGCCAGCAGCTTTTACAGGGGTCGGATCACAGATACGCAGTATTTT.

The J gene is TRBJ2-7, the V gene TRBV18, with 7 nucleotides matching TRBD2. Trimming removed 4 bases from V and 6 bases from J; junction bases left unmatched: 9. This CDR3 contains 14 residues. In germline, CDR1 is KGHSH, CDR2 LQKENI. The CDR3 is CASSRGGNPREQYF. The CDR3 DNA reads as TGTGCCAGCTCACGGGGGGGTAACCCGCGCGAGCAGTACTTC.

The rearrangement links TRBV28 to TRBJ1-2; 8 positions match TRBD1. Germline V gene lookup returns CDR1 MDHEN and CDR2 SYDVKM. V lost 1 base to trimming and J lost 4 bases; unmatched junction nucleotides: 11. The CDR3 totals 17 residues. In DNA form, the CDR3 reads TGTGCCAGCAGTTTATTTGAGGGACAGGTTTTGCGCTATGGCTACACCTTC. Amino acid sequence: CASSLFEGQVLRYGYTF.

The DNA of the CDR3 is TGTGCCAGCAGCCCAGGTTTACTAGCGGGGGATCACACAGATACGCAGTATTTT. Protein product: CASSPGLLAGDHTDTQYF. The chain is built from TRBV7-9 and TRBJ2-3, with 11 bases matching TRBD2. This CDR3 has 18 residues. Germline CDR1 reads SEHNR; CDR2 reads FQNEAQ (reference sequence). The junction had 12 bases not matched to a gene; V was cut back by 5 bases and J by 2 bases.

The V call is TRBV5-1, the J call TRBJ2-5, with D perhaps matching TRBD1 (5 bases). This CDR3 has 14 amino acids. Germline V CDR1 and CDR2: SGHRS, YFSETQ. The V gene lost 6 bases and the J gene lost 3 bases, with 15 bases spanning the gap. The CDR3 DNA follows: TGCGCCAGCATGGTAACAGGACAAGAAGAGACCCAGTACTTC. Residues: CASMVTGQEETQYF.

The chain links TRBV5-4 to TRBJ1-2; D may be TRBD1 (5 bases). V dropped 0 bases and J dropped 2 bases, with 14 bases sitting between them. The CDR3 sequence is 16 residues long. Germline V gene lookup returns CDR1 SGHNT and CDR2 YYREEE (reference sequence). The CDR3 spells CASSLGSPGGNYGYTF. Written as DNA, the CDR3 is TGTGCCAGCAGCTTGGGGTCGCCCGGGGGAAACTATGGCTACACCTTC. Full variable domain (rest looked up from reference TRBV5-4 and TRBJ1-2): ETGVTQSPTHLIKTRGQQVTLRCSSQSGHNTVSWYQQALGQGPQFIFQYYREEENGRGNFPPRFSGLQFPNYSSELNVNALELDDSALYLCASSLGSPGGNYGYTFGSGTRLTVV.

The rearrangement links TRBV5-1 to TRBJ2-5, with 9 bases lining up with TRBD2. V shed 0 bases, J shed 5 bases, and the junction held 11 bases outside the gene matches. Germline values: CDR1 SGHRS, CDR2 YFSETQ. The CDR3 is 17 amino acids. The CDR3 loop is CASSLAGVAGAHETQYF. CDR3 nucleotides: TGCGCCAGCAGCTTGGCCGGGGTAGCGGGGGCCCATGAGACCCAGTACTTC.

This chain links TRBV9 with TRBJ1-2; D unclear. Between the trimmed V and J ends, which lost 0 bases and 3 bases, there was a span of 6 bases. Germline CDR1 SGDLS, CDR2 YYNGEE. The CDR3 length is 13 residues. In nucleotides, the CDR3 is TGTGCCAGCAGCGTAGAACAGCACTATGGCTACACCTTC. Its protein product is CASSVEQHYGYTF. The complete variable domain, with remaining parts taken from reference TRBV9 and TRBJ1-2, reads DSGVTQTPKHLITATGQRVTLRCSPRSGDLSVYWYQQSLDQGLQFLIQYYNGEERAKGNILERFSAQQFPDLHSELNLSSLELGDSALYFCASSVEQHYGYTFGSGTRLTVV.

This rearrangement joins TRBV7-8 to TRBJ2-3; D is uncertain. CDR1 is SGHVS, CDR2 FQNEAQ, per germline. There are 12 residues in the CDR3. With 5 bases removed from V and 3 bases from J, the gap between germline ends came to 6 bases. The CDR3 region has the DNA TGTGCCAGCAGCGCCCAGACAGATACGCAGTATTTT. This codes for CASSAQTDTQYF.

V is TRBV6-5 and J is TRBJ1-1; D may be TRBD1 (6 bases). Germline V gives CDR1 MNHEY, CDR2 SVGAGI. V dropped 5 bases and J dropped 4 bases, with 14 bases sitting between them. CDR3 size: 14 residues. The CDR3 sequence: CASSEQGGSTEAFF. CDR3 sequence (DNA): TGTGCCAGCAGTGAACAGGGCGGGAGCACTGAAGCTTTCTTT.

V is TRBV12-5 and J is TRBJ2-4, with D uncertain. The ends were cut back, 6 bases at V and 7 bases at J, with 10 bases in the middle. The germline CDR1 and CDR2 sequences are LGHNT and FRNRAP. CDR3 length: 12 residues. The CDR3, as DNA: TGTGCTAGTGGCTCCAACCAGAACATTCAGTACTTC. Translation gives CASGSNQNIQYF.

This chain connects TRBV30 to TRBJ2-1; TRBD1 matches 8 bases. V lost 4 bases to trimming and J lost 8 bases; unmatched junction nucleotides: 10. The CDR3 has 14 amino acids. From germline, CDR1 is GTSNPN and CDR2 SVGIG (reference sequence). The CDR3, as DNA: TGTGCCTGGAACCCCAACGACAGGGGCTATGAGCAGTTCTTC. It codes for CAWNPNDRGYEQFF.

The chain employs TRBV29-1 and TRBJ2-1, with 11 bases aligning to TRBD2. This CDR3 spans 15 amino acids. Germline lookup yields CDR1 SQVTM and CDR2 ANQGSEA. V dropped 4 bases and J dropped 0; count of bases not matched to a gene: 2. This CDR3 is CSVGSGRVSYNEQFF. CDR3 in DNA: TGCAGCGTTGGTAGCGGGAGGGTCTCCTACAATGAGCAGTTCTTC.